Listed below are T cell receptor beta chains from one sample, sequenced in a study of CD8+ T cells in alopecia areata. Profiled with immunoSEQ multiplex PCR; TCRdb holds only in-frame clones, not every one. The sample lists about 180,000 clones, 51% occurring once. Material: CD8+ T cells sorted from blood, obtained at week 52, from a patient treated with tofacitinib. These receptors were collected from a human donor with alopecia areata. Both conserved end residues are part of each CDR3. Fields, in order: CDR3 DNA, CDR3 protein, clone size, J gene, D gene, CDR3 length, V gene. The D gene is left open where the match is weak. Some rows mark clone size as missing; the rest say once, few, many or name a class of expanded clone.

cdr3_nt: TGCAGTGTAGGTGGGGATAGCGAGCAGTACTTC
cdr3_aa: CSVGGDSEQYF
clone_size: .
j_call: TRBJ2-7
d_call: .
cdr3_length: 11
v_call: TRBV20-1

cdr3_nt: TGTGCCACCAGCACCGAGGCCGTGACAGGGGGCATCTATGGCTACACCTTC
cdr3_aa: CATSTEAVTGGIYGYTF
clone_size: few
j_call: TRBJ1-2
d_call: TRBD1
cdr3_length: 17
v_call: TRBV15

cdr3_nt: TGTGCCAGCAGTGAAGGTGTATCCCTGAGCTATGGCTACACCTTC
cdr3_aa: CASSEGVSLSYGYTF
clone_size: once
j_call: TRBJ1-2
d_call: .
cdr3_length: 15
v_call: TRBV2

cdr3_nt: TGTGCCAGCAGTAGGGATTTGTTTGACTACACCTTC
cdr3_aa: CASSRDLFDYTF
clone_size: .
j_call: TRBJ1-2
d_call: .
cdr3_length: 12
v_call: TRBV9

cdr3_nt: TGTGCCAGCAGCGCTCGCATCAGGGATGGCTACGAGCAGTACTTC
cdr3_aa: CASSARIRDGYEQYF
clone_size: .
j_call: TRBJ2-7
d_call: .
cdr3_length: 15
v_call: TRBV11-2

cdr3_nt: TGTGCCAGCAGCTTATGGGGAGTTGGAGGCTACACCTTC
cdr3_aa: CASSLWGVGGYTF
clone_size: .
j_call: TRBJ1-2
d_call: .
cdr3_length: 13
v_call: TRBV11-2

cdr3_nt: TGTGCCTGGAGTGTAGGAGGGTTCTATGGCTACACCTTC
cdr3_aa: CAWSVGGFYGYTF
clone_size: .
j_call: TRBJ1-2
d_call: .
cdr3_length: 13
v_call: TRBV30

cdr3_nt: TGTGCCAGCAGCTTATGGGGGGGCCATAATGAAAAACTGTTTTTT
cdr3_aa: CASSLWGGHNEKLFF
clone_size: medium-sized
j_call: TRBJ1-4
d_call: .
cdr3_length: 15
v_call: TRBV7-9

cdr3_nt: TGTGCCAGCAGCCCCCGACTAGCGGGGGACCAAGAGACCCAGTACTTC
cdr3_aa: CASSPRLAGDQETQYF
clone_size: .
j_call: TRBJ2-5
d_call: TRBD2
cdr3_length: 16
v_call: TRBV13

cdr3_nt: TGTGCCTGGGGTCCCGGGACAGGGACCTACGAGCAGTACTTC
cdr3_aa: CAWGPGTGTYEQYF
clone_size: .
j_call: TRBJ2-7
d_call: TRBD1
cdr3_length: 14
v_call: TRBV30

cdr3_nt: TGCAGCGGTATGGGAGGAAACACCATATATTTT
cdr3_aa: CSGMGGNTIYF
clone_size: .
j_call: TRBJ1-3
d_call: .
cdr3_length: 11
v_call: TRBV29-1

cdr3_nt: TGCAGCGTTGAAGGACAGAACACTGAAGCTTTCTTT
cdr3_aa: CSVEGQNTEAFF
clone_size: .
j_call: TRBJ1-1
d_call: .
cdr3_length: 12
v_call: TRBV29-1

cdr3_nt: TGTGCCTGGAGGGTCACTGGAAACACCATATATTTT
cdr3_aa: CAWRVTGNTIYF
clone_size: .
j_call: TRBJ1-3
d_call: .
cdr3_length: 12
v_call: TRBV30

cdr3_nt: TGCAGCGTTGGTCTCTCGGGGCCCTACAATGAGCAGTTCTTC
cdr3_aa: CSVGLSGPYNEQFF
clone_size: .
j_call: TRBJ2-1
d_call: .
cdr3_length: 14
v_call: TRBV29-1

cdr3_nt: TGTGCCGCTAGCCTGGGCTCCCCTAGCAATCAGCCCCAGCATTTT
cdr3_aa: CAASLGSPSNQPQHF
clone_size: .
j_call: TRBJ1-5
d_call: .
cdr3_length: 15
v_call: TRBV19

cdr3_nt: TGTGCCTGGAGTTTCCCGGGACAGGGATACACTGAAGCTTTCTTT
cdr3_aa: CAWSFPGQGYTEAFF
clone_size: .
j_call: TRBJ1-1
d_call: TRBD1
cdr3_length: 15
v_call: TRBV30

cdr3_nt: TGTGCCAGCGGACAGGGCTTGAACACTGAAGCTTTCTTT
cdr3_aa: CASGQGLNTEAFF
clone_size: .
j_call: TRBJ1-1
d_call: TRBD1
cdr3_length: 13
v_call: TRBV13

cdr3_nt: TGTGCCAGCAGTGAAACAGGGTGGAACACTGAAGCTTTCTTT
cdr3_aa: CASSETGWNTEAFF
clone_size: many
j_call: TRBJ1-1
d_call: .
cdr3_length: 14
v_call: TRBV2

cdr3_nt: TGCGCCAGCAGTTTTGTCCCCGGCAATGAGCAGTTCTTC
cdr3_aa: CASSFVPGNEQFF
clone_size: .
j_call: TRBJ2-1
d_call: .
cdr3_length: 13
v_call: TRBV5-1

cdr3_nt: TGTGCCAGCAACCCTGGGGCGACTGAAGCTTTCTTT
cdr3_aa: CASNPGATEAFF
clone_size: .
j_call: TRBJ1-1
d_call: .
cdr3_length: 12
v_call: TRBV7-9

cdr3_nt: TGCAGCGTTGAAGATCCGGAGGCCCCGGGGTTCTTC
cdr3_aa: CSVEDPEAPGFF
clone_size: .
j_call: TRBJ2-1
d_call: .
cdr3_length: 12
v_call: TRBV29-1

cdr3_nt: TGTGCCATCAGTGAGTCGCGACTAGCGGGGTACACAGATACGCAGTATTTT
cdr3_aa: CAISESRLAGYTDTQYF
clone_size: .
j_call: TRBJ2-3
d_call: TRBD2
cdr3_length: 17
v_call: TRBV10-3

cdr3_nt: TGCGCCAGCAGCCCCCGGGCGTTAGAGACCCAGTACTTC
cdr3_aa: CASSPRALETQYF
clone_size: .
j_call: TRBJ2-5
d_call: .
cdr3_length: 13
v_call: TRBV4-1

cdr3_nt: TGTGCCAGCAGCTTAATAGGTGCAGATACGCAGTATTTT
cdr3_aa: CASSLIGADTQYF
clone_size: .
j_call: TRBJ2-3
d_call: .
cdr3_length: 13
v_call: TRBV7-9

cdr3_nt: TGTGCCTGGAGTGACCACAGGACAGGGGGCTACACCTTC
cdr3_aa: CAWSDHRTGGYTF
clone_size: .
j_call: TRBJ1-2
d_call: TRBD1
cdr3_length: 13
v_call: TRBV30

cdr3_nt: TGTGCCAGCAGCCCTGGGCTACTTACGCAGTATTTT
cdr3_aa: CASSPGLLTQYF
clone_size: .
j_call: TRBJ2-3
d_call: .
cdr3_length: 12
v_call: TRBV5-1

cdr3_nt: TGCGCCAGCAGCTTTGAGAATTCACCCCTCCACTTT
cdr3_aa: CASSFENSPLHF
clone_size: few
j_call: TRBJ1-6
d_call: .
cdr3_length: 12
v_call: TRBV5-1

cdr3_nt: TGTGCCAGCAGCCCAGACAATAGCAATCAGCCCCAGCATTTT
cdr3_aa: CASSPDNSNQPQHF
clone_size: .
j_call: TRBJ1-5
d_call: .
cdr3_length: 14
v_call: TRBV27